The 26 T cell receptor beta chains presented below share a single source sample, sequenced in a study of beta chain features in type 1 diabetes. Study-wide findings and caveats: In every one of the four CD4+ subsets, TCRB CDR3s were moderately but significantly shorter in Type 1 diabetes patients.

Their recognized antigens are unknown. Since all of the isolated RNA was reverse transcribed, expressed TCRB transcripts were what got sequenced. The protocol was immunoSEQ multiplex PCR, while the TCRdb copy is restricted to in-frame clones and leaves out a portion. The sample holds more than 100,000 clones; 25% to 35% are singletons and the top ten take approximately 0.5%. Sequencing used central memory CD4+ T cells from blood. These receptors all stem from a young woman with type 1 diabetes.

The chain recombines TRBV2 with TRBJ1-2; 7 bases match TRBD1. The CDR3 sequence is 15 residues long. V was pared by 7 bases and J by 4 bases, with 12 bases of the junction left unmatched. In germline, CDR1 is SNHLY, CDR2 FYNNEI. CDR3 residues: CASTDRQGGGYGYTF. The CDR3 DNA follows: TGTGCCAGCACCGATCGACAGGGAGGAGGCTATGGCTACACCTTC.

The chain combines TRBV7-2 with TRBJ1-1; 7 bases agree with TRBD1. Per the germline V gene, CDR1 is SGHTA and CDR2 is FQGNSA. This CDR3 comprises 16 residues. The trim removed 3 bases at V and 5 bases at J, leaving 12 bases unmatched. The CDR3 DNA reads TGTGCCAGCAGCTTTATCAGTAGAACAGGGGAGACTGAAGCTTTCTTT. It translates to CASSFISRTGETEAFF.

The V gene is TRBV25-1, the J gene TRBJ2-5; a possible D gene is TRBD2 (5 bases). This CDR3 has 18 residues. The ends were cut back, 5 bases at V and 1 base at J, with 23 bases in the middle. CDR1 is MGHDK, CDR2 SYGVNS, per germline. The CDR3 spells CASSRSPGGGLFQETQYF. The CDR3 DNA is TGTGCCAGCAGTCGGTCACCTGGCGGAGGACTCTTCCAAGAGACCCAGTACTTC.

The chain links TRBV6-1 to TRBJ2-7; possible D gene TRBD1, 6 bases. Germline-derived CDR1 and CDR2 are MNHNS and SASEGT. This CDR3 has 15 residues. The ends were cut back, 4 bases at V and 3 bases at J, with 16 bases in the middle. The CDR3 bases are TGTGCCAGCAGTGCATCCGGGACAACCTACTACGAGCAGTACTTC. Translation gives CASSASGTTYYEQYF.

This sequence joins TRBV28 and TRBJ2-1; D possibly corresponds to TRBD2 (5 bases). The CDR3 loop spans 14 amino acids. V was clipped by 2 bases and J by 5 bases, with 10 bases between them. Per germline, CDR1 MDHEN and CDR2 SYDVKM. The CDR3: CASSLRGIHNEQFF. CDR3 in DNA: TGTGCCAGCAGTTTAAGAGGGATCCACAATGAGCAGTTCTTC.

The V gene is TRBV6-4, the J gene TRBJ2-1; 9 bases agree with TRBD2. The CDR3 runs to 15 residues. V shed 3 bases, J shed 3 bases, and the junction held 3 bases outside the gene matches. CDR1 is MRHNA, CDR2 SNTAGT, per germline. Here the CDR3 DNA reads TGTGCCAGCAGTGAAGTAGCGGGAGACTACAATGAGCAGTTCTTC. Protein sequence: CASSEVAGDYNEQFF.

This clone was detected only a few times. DNA for the CDR3: TGCAGCGTTGGGGGGTTGGGCGGGAGTGGGGTATACAATGAGCAGTTCTTC. Translated: CSVGGLGGSGVYNEQFF. The V and J genes are TRBV29-1 and TRBJ2-1; 7 nucleotides match TRBD2. The CDR3 covers 17 residues. Trimming removed 4 bases from V and 4 bases from J; junction bases left unmatched: 16. Germline V CDR1 and CDR2: SQVTM, ANQGSEA.

The chain couples TRBV5-1 to TRBJ2-3, with TRBD2 matching 10 bases. Germline lookup yields CDR1 SGHRS and CDR2 YFSETQ. The CDR3 is made up of 14 amino acids. J was trimmed by 3 bases and V by 7 bases; bases with no gene match: 5. The CDR3, as DNA: TGCGCCAGCTCCGGGACTAGCGAGACAGATACGCAGTATTTT. This translates into CASSGTSETDTQYF.

There are a few counts of this clone. The genes are TRBV27 and TRBJ2-1; the match to TRBD1 covers 8 bases. Germline assignment: CDR1 MNHEY and CDR2 SMNVEV (reference sequence). The CDR3 spans 15 residues. Trimming cost V 4 bases and J 1 base; bases outside gene matches: 3. This CDR3 is CASSYRQGSYNEQFF. The CDR3 DNA is TGTGCCAGCAGTTACCGACAGGGGTCCTACAATGAGCAGTTCTTC.

The chain carries TRBV27 and TRBJ2-7; 10 bases are a match to TRBD2. The CDR3 runs 16 residues. V dropped 7 bases and J dropped 3; count of bases not matched to a gene: 12. CDR1 is MNHEY and CDR2 is SMNVEV in the germline V gene (reference sequence). The CDR3 DNA sequence: TGTGCCAGCACCCGATCCCCACTAGCGGGATTCTACGAGCAGTACTTC. Amino acid sequence: CASTRSPLAGFYEQYF.

The gene calls are TRBV5-1 and TRBJ2-6, with TRBD1 matching over 7 bases. J lost 0 bases, V lost 4 bases, and 7 bases had no gene match. Per germline, CDR1 SGHRS and CDR2 YFSETQ. The CDR3 contains 17 residues. The CDR3 here is CASSPGTEASGANVLTF. DNA for the CDR3: TGCGCCAGCAGCCCCGGGACAGAGGCCTCTGGGGCCAACGTCCTGACTTTC. The full variable domain, completed using reference TRBV5-1 and TRBJ2-6, is KAGVTQTPRYLIKTRGQQVTLSCSPISGHRSVSWYQQTPGQGLQFLFEYFSETQRNKGNFPGRFSGRQFSNSRSEMNVSTLELGDSALYLCASSPGTEASGANVLTFGAGSRLTVL.

This clone was counted only a few times. The J gene is TRBJ2-5, the V gene TRBV5-4, with 8 bases fitting TRBD1. In germline, CDR1 is SGHNT, CDR2 YYREEE (reference sequence). With 4 bases clipped from V and 5 bases from J, the junction kept 7 bases outside the gene matches. The CDR3 loop spans 14 amino acids. The CDR3: CASSVTGASETQYF. The CDR3 region has the DNA TGTGCCAGCAGCGTGACAGGGGCTTCGGAGACCCAGTACTTC.

The V call is TRBV28, the J call TRBJ1-1; unclear D gene. CDR1 and CDR2 (germline): MDHEN, SYDVKM. This CDR3 spans 12 amino acids. Trimming stripped 10 bases from V and 0 bases from J, with 9 bases between. The CDR3 DNA follows: TGTGCCACTTGCGGGTTGAACACTGAAGCTTTCTTT. Its protein is CATCGLNTEAFF. Full variable domain (outside the CDR3, taken from reference TRBV28 and TRBJ1-1): DVKVTQSSRYLVKRTGEKVFLECVQDMDHENMFWYRQDPGLGLRLIYFSYDVKMKEKGDIPEGYSVSREKKERFSLILESASTNQTSMYLCATCGLNTEAFFGQGTRLTVV.

The chain combines TRBV18 with TRBJ1-4, with TRBD1 as a possible D gene (6 bases). The CDR3 is made up of 13 amino acids. Looked up from germline, CDR1 is KGHSH and CDR2 is LQKENI. V lost 3 bases to trimming and J lost 8 bases, with 10 bases between them. The CDR3 is CASSPRQDEKLFF. CDR3 sequence (DNA): TGTGCCAGCTCACCTAGACAGGACGAAAAACTGTTTTTT. The entire variable domain, with the rest obtained from reference TRBV18 and TRBJ1-4, is as follows: NAGVMQNPRHLVRRRGQEARLRCSPMKGHSHVYWYRQLPEEGLKFMVYLQKENIIDESGMPKERFSAEFPKEGPSILRIQQVVRGDSAAYFCASSPRQDEKLFFGSGTQLSVL.

This chain joins TRBV6-1 and TRBJ2-3; 7 nucleotides agree with TRBD2. Germline V gene sequence: CDR1 MNHNS, CDR2 SASEGT. This CDR3 has 16 residues. J was trimmed by 6 bases and V by 4 bases; bases with no gene match: 13. In DNA, the CDR3 is TGTGCCAGCAGTGGGGATCAGCGGGAAGGCTTGGATACGCAGTATTTT. Its protein is CASSGDQREGLDTQYF.

This sequence joins TRBV7-2 and TRBJ2-2; TRBD2 agrees at 14 bases. The V segment lost 5 bases and the J segment 6 bases; nucleotides outside the gene matches: 11. In germline, CDR1 is SGHTA, CDR2 FQGNSA. This CDR3 is 18 amino acids long. CDR3 in amino acids: CASSQMGLAGAGAGELFF. In DNA, the CDR3 is TGTGCCAGCAGCCAGATGGGACTAGCGGGAGCAGGAGCCGGGGAGCTGTTTTTT.

The chain combines TRBV28 with TRBJ2-1, with TRBD2 matching over 13 bases. The CDR3 covers 15 residues. Looked up from germline, CDR1 is MDHEN and CDR2 is SYDVKM. V trimming: 8 bases; J trimming: 9 bases; junction bases outside the gene matches: 10. CDR3 sequence: CASRAGLAGWVEQFF. CDR3 DNA sequence: TGTGCCAGCCGAGCGGGACTAGCGGGATGGGTTGAGCAGTTCTTC.

J is TRBJ2-5 and V is TRBV5-6; 7 bases match TRBD2. Trimming at V came to 4 bases and at J to 10 bases, leaving 16 bases not matched to a gene. In germline, CDR1 is SGHDT, CDR2 YYEEEE. The CDR3 sequence is 15 residues long. DNA for the CDR3: TGTGCCAGCAGCATAACCGGGACTAAGTTGGTGGTCCAGTACTTC. This encodes CASSITGTKLVVQYF.

The chain links TRBV5-6 to TRBJ2-2, with D tentatively TRBD2 (6 bases). CDR3 length equals 15 residues. Germline CDR1 SGHDT, CDR2 YYEEEE. Deletions cut 3 bases from V and 2 bases from J, with 11 bases between. The CDR3 nucleotides read TGTGCCAGCAGCTACCGGGCGGGAAACACCGGGGAGCTGTTTTTT. Its translation: CASSYRAGNTGELFF. Variable domain in full (rest from reference TRBV5-6 and TRBJ2-2): DAGVTQSPTHLIKTRGQQVTLRCSPKSGHDTVSWYQQALGQGPQFIFQYYEEEERQRGNFPDRFSGHQFPNYSSELNVNALLLGDSALYLCASSYRAGNTGELFFGEGSRLTVL.

This clone occurred a few times. The CDR3 DNA is TGTGCCAGCAGCCCTGGGCCCACCTACGAGCAGTACGTC. Translation gives CASSPGPTYEQYV. This rearrangement joins TRBV5-4 to TRBJ2-7, with D unclear. Germline V gene data show CDR1 as SGHNT and CDR2 as YYREEE (reference sequence). With 4 bases removed from V and 2 bases from J, the gap between germline ends came to 10 bases. The length of the CDR3 is 13 residues.

CDR3 bases: TGTGCCAGCAGCCGCTTCAGACTCTCGAACGAGCAGTACTTC. Its translation is CASSRFRLSNEQYF. The V call is TRBV7-2, the J call TRBJ2-7; D is unresolved. CDR1 is SGHTA and CDR2 is FQGNSA in the germline V gene. V was trimmed by 5 bases and J by 5 bases, leaving 16 bases between them. The CDR3 is 14 residues long.

This clone turned up a few times. The chain recombines TRBV25-1 with TRBJ2-7; TRBD2 matches at 8 bases. Trimming removed 6 bases from V and 2 bases from J; junction bases left unmatched: 6. CDR1 is MGHDK and CDR2 is SYGVNS in the germline V gene. The CDR3 length is 14 residues. The CDR3 DNA reads TGTGCCAGCAGATCCCTAGCGGGCGCCTACGAGCAGTACTTC. Translating gives CASRSLAGAYEQYF.

This clone was detected only a few times. The genes are TRBV5-1 and TRBJ2-7, with 7 positions matching TRBD2. V gave up 0 bases and J gave up 1 base; unmatched junction bases: 13. Per germline, CDR1 SGHRS and CDR2 YFSETQ. This CDR3 is built from 18 residues. The CDR3 sequence is CASSLVPDTASGSYEQYF. For the CDR3, the DNA is TGCGCCAGCAGCTTGGTCCCCGATACGGCTAGCGGTTCCTACGAGCAGTACTTC.

V gene TRBV7-2 combines with J gene TRBJ1-5; D remains ambiguous. Germline V gives CDR1 SGHTA, CDR2 FQGNSA. The germline V and J ends were trimmed by 3 bases and 10 bases, with 19 bases remaining between them. The CDR3 consists of 15 residues. The CDR3 protein is CASSFRHSPVSPQHF. CDR3 coding DNA: TGTGCCAGCAGCTTCAGACACTCACCGGTTAGTCCCCAGCATTTT.

This clone has just one count. The chain couples TRBV5-6 to TRBJ2-2; D is ambiguous. Looked up from germline, CDR1 is SGHDT and CDR2 is YYEEEE. V lost 0 bases and J 0 bases, leaving 9 bases between the germline ends. The CDR3 spans 16 residues. The CDR3 DNA reads TGTGCCAGCAGCTTGGACTTTAAGACGAACACCGGGGAGCTGTTTTTT. Translated: CASSLDFKTNTGELFF.

The gene calls are TRBV28 and TRBJ1-2, with TRBD1 as a possible D gene (6 bases). Germline CDR1 and CDR2: MDHEN and SYDVKM. Deletions cut 6 bases from V and 6 bases from J, with 14 bases between. This CDR3 contains 13 residues. CDR3 in amino acids: CASRNGQSNGYTF. The DNA of the CDR3 is TGTGCCAGCAGAAATGGACAGAGTAATGGCTACACCTTC.